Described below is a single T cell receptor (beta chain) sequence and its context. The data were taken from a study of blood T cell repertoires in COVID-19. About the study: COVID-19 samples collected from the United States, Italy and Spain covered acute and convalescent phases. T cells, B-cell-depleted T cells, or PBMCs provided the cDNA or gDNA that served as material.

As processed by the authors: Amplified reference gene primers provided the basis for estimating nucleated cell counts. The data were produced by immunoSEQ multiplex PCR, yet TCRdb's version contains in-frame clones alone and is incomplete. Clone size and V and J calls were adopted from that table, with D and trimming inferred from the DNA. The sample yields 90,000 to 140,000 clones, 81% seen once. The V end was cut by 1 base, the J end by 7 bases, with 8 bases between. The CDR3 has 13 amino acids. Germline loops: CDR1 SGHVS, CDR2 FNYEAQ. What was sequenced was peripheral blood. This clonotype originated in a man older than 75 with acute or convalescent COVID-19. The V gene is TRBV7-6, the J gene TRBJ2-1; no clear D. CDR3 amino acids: CASSLDYLNEQFF. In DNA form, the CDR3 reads TGTGCCAGCAGCTTAGACTATTTGAATGAGCAGTTCTTC.